This T cell receptor beta chain is drawn from a study of PD-1 blockade in classical Hodgkin lymphoma. About this clone: Its antigen is undetermined.

General study results and limits: At C4D1, TCR diversity had climbed significantly for CD4+ cells, though not for CD8+ cells.

Regarding time point: cycle 4 day 1 (C4D1), after more than 5 weeks of nivolumab. All trial patients relapsed after autologous stem cell transplantation. Measured with immunoSEQ multiplex PCR; TCRdb has only the in-frame clones, and not every one. The profile covers 13,000 to 15,000 clones, with approximately 80% appearing a single time and about 15% taken by the ten largest. The sequence derives from a human donor with classical Hodgkin lymphoma. The material sequenced was peripheral blood mononuclear cells (PBMCs), taken before the fourth cycle of nivolumab.

The CDR3 region is CAITRGGAPGELFF. The CDR3 DNA is TGTGCCATCACACGAGGGGGGGCGCCCGGGGAGCTGTTTTTT. The chain has TRBV10-3 and TRBJ2-2; TRBD2 is a possible D gene (7 bases). Trimming pared 7 bases from V and 6 bases from J, leaving 15 bases between. Germline values: CDR1 ENHRY, CDR2 SYGVKD. The CDR3 runs to 14 residues.